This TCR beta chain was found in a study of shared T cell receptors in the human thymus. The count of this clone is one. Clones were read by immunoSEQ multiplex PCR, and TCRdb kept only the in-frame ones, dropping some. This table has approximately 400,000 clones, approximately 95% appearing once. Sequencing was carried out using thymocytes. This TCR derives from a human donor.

CDR3 bases: TGTGCCAGCAGCTTGGCGGCATACGGGTACAATGAGCAGTTCTTC. Its protein product is CASSLAAYGYNEQFF. The gene calls are TRBV5-4 and TRBJ2-1, with D unclear. V lost 0 bases to trimming and J lost 4 bases, with 11 bases between them. The CDR3 consists of 15 residues. Per germline, CDR1 SGHNT and CDR2 YYREEE (reference sequence).